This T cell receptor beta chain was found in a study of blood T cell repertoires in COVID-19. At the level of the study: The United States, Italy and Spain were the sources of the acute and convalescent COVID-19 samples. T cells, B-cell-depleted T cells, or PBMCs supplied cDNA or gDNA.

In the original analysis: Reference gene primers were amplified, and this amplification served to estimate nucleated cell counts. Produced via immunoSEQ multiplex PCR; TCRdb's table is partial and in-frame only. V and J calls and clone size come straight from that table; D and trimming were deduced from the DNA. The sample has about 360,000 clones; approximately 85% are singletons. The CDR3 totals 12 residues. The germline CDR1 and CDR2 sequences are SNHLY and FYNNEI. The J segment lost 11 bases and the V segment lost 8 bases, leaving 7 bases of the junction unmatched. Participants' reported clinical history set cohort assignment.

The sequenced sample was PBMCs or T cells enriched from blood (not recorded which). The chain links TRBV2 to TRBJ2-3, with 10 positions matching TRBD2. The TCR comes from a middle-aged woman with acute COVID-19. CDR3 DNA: TGTGCCAGCTCCCCCGGGACTAGCGTGCAGTATTTT. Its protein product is CASSPGTSVQYF.